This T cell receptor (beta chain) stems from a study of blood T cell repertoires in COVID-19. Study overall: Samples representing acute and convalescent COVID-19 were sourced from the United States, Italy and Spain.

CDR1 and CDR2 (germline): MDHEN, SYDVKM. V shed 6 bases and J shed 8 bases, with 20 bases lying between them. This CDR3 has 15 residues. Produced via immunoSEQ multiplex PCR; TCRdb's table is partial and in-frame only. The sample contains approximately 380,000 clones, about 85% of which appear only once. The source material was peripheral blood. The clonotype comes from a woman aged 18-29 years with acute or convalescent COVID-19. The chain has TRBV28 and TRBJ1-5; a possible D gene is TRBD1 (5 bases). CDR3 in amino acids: CASSPPDKAFEPQHF. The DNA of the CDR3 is TGTGCCAGCAGCCCGCCGGACAAGGCGTTTGAGCCCCAGCATTTT. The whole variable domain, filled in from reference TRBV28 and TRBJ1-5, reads DVKVTQSSRYLVKRTGEKVFLECVQDMDHENMFWYRQDPGLGLRLIYFSYDVKMKEKGDIPEGYSVSREKKERFSLILESASTNQTSMYLCASSPPDKAFEPQHFGDGTRLSIL.